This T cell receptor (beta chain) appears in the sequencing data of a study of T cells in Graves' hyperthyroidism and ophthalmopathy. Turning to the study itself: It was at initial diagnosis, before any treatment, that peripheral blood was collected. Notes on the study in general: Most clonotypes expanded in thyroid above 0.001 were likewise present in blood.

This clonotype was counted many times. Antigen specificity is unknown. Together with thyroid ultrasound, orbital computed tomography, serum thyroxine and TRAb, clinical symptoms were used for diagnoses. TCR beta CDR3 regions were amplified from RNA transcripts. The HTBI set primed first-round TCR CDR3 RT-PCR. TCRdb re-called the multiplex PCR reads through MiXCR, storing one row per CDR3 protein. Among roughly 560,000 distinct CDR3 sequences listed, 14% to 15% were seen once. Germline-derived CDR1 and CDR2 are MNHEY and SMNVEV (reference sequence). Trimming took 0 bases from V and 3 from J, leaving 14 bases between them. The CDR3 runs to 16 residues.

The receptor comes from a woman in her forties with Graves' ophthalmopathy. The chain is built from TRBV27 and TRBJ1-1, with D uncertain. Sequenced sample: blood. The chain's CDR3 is CASSLSNLLGDTEAFF. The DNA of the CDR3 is TGTGCCAGCAGTTTATCCAACCTCCTGGGAGACACTGAAGCTTTCTTT.